What follows describes a single TCR beta chain. The sample belongs to a study of control samples from healthy donors and cancer patients. TCRdb's table, derived via immunoSEQ multiplex PCR, lists solely in-frame clones and lacks some. The table has about 100,000 clones, around 89% seen once; the top ten hold approximately 7.8%. V lost 4 bases to trimming and J lost 4 bases, with 9 bases between them. The CDR3 sequence is 14 residues long. Germline V CDR1 and CDR2: SGHKS, YYEKEE (reference sequence). The V gene is TRBV5-5, the J gene TRBJ1-6; D unclear. Material for sequencing was blood. This receptor was taken from a man aged 25 to 40 in good health. CDR3 sequence: CASSPRDYNSPLHF. The CDR3 DNA follows: TGTGCCAGCAGCCCTAGGGATTATAATTCACCCCTCCACTTT.